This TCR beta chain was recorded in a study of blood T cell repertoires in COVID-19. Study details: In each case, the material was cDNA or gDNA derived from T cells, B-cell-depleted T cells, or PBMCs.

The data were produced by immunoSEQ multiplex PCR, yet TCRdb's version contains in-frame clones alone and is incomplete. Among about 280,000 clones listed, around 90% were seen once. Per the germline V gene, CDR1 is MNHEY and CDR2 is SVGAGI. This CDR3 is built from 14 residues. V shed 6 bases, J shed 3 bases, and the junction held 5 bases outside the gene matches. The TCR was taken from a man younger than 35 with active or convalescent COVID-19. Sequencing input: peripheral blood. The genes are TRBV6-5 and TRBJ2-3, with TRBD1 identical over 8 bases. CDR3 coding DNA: TGTGCCAGCAGATGGACAGGGAAAACAGATACGCAGTATTTT. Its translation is CASRWTGKTDTQYF.